One and the same sample provided the 28 T cell receptor beta chains below, sequenced in a study of blood T cell repertoires in COVID-19. Profiled with immunoSEQ multiplex PCR; TCRdb holds only in-frame clones, not every one. The sample comprises some 260,000 clones, roughly 88% of which are singletons, and about 6.7% rests with the top ten. The sequenced sample was peripheral blood. Receptors were obtained from a woman in her 30s with COVID-19, enrolled during active disease.

This CDR3 is CASRAGTRDSTGELFF. The CDR3 region has the DNA TGCGCCAGCAGAGCCGGGACTAGGGATTCCACCGGGGAGCTGTTTTTT. The chain employs TRBV5-1 and TRBJ2-2, with 8 bases that match TRBD2. The CDR3 runs to 16 residues. CDR1 SGHRS and CDR2 YFSETQ come from the germline V gene. V lost 5 bases and J lost 4; bases outside the gene matches: 10.

The rearrangement joins TRBV24-1 to TRBJ2-3; TRBD2 aligns across 10 bases. The CDR3 is made up of 16 amino acids. Unmatched junction bases numbered 5, after V lost 5 bases and J lost 1 base. Germline loops: CDR1 KGHDR, CDR2 SFDVKD. CDR3 DNA sequence: TGTGCCACCAGTGCCTCGCTAGCGGGGGGCACAGATACGCAGTATTTT. It is translated as CATSASLAGGTDTQYF.

The rearrangement joins TRBV7-2 to TRBJ2-4, with TRBD2 identical over 10 bases. V dropped 1 base and J dropped 9; count of bases not matched to a gene: 6. The CDR3 loop spans 15 amino acids. CDR1 and CDR2 (germline): SGHTA, FQGNSA. CDR3 sequence: CASSLEAGGLPIQYF. For the CDR3, the DNA is TGTGCCAGCAGCTTAGAAGCGGGAGGGCTCCCCATTCAGTACTTC. Looking up the rest from reference TRBV7-2 and TRBJ2-4 gives the full variable domain: GAGVSQSPSNKVTEKGKDVELRCDPISGHTALYWYRQSLGQGLEFLIYFQGNSAPDKSGLPSDRFSAERTGGSVSTLTIQRTQQEDSAVYLCASSLEAGGLPIQYFGAGTRLSVL.

This sequence joins TRBV21-1 and TRBJ1-2; the table gives TRBD1 as D, unverified against the DNA. TRBV21-1 constitutes a pseudogene. The CDR3 runs 14 residues. The CDR3 sequence: CASSKQGTYYGYTF. CDR3 bases: TGTGCCAGCAGCAAGCAGGGAACCTACTATGGCTACACCTTC.

This clone appeared once. The rearrangement uses TRBV7-9 and TRBJ1-2, with 12 bases identical to TRBD1. CDR3 size: 13 residues. Germline V gives CDR1 SEHNR, CDR2 FQNEAQ (reference sequence). Trimming at V came to 11 bases and at J to 6 bases, leaving 7 bases not matched to a gene. CDR3 sequence reads: CASQRDRGHGYTF. CDR3 sequence (DNA): TGTGCCTCTCAGAGGGACAGGGGGCATGGCTACACCTTC.

The chain combines TRBV28 with TRBJ1-5; no definite D call. The CDR3 has 15 residues. Trimming took off 3 bases at V and 0 bases at J, with 9 bases between the two ends. Germline CDR1 MDHEN, CDR2 SYDVKM. CDR3 region: CASSLTDFSNQPQHF. The CDR3 nucleotides read TGTGCCAGCAGTTTGACGGACTTTAGCAATCAGCCCCAGCATTTT.

This clone is a singleton in its sample. V gene TRBV4-3 combines with J gene TRBJ2-1; D is uncertain. Trimming left V 2 bases short and J 8 bases short, with 13 bases between. Germline V gives CDR1 LGHNA, CDR2 YSLEER. CDR3 length: 14 amino acids. CDR3 DNA: TGCGCCAGCAGCCAACAAGCCCACCGCGATGAGCAGTTCTTC. It is translated as CASSQQAHRDEQFF.

This clone was detected only a few times. The V call is TRBV7-9, the J call TRBJ2-2; D gene unclear. From germline, CDR1 is SEHNR and CDR2 FQNEAQ (reference sequence). V dropped 5 bases and J dropped 1 base, with 8 bases sitting between them. This CDR3 spans 14 amino acids. The CDR3 region is CASSLRQNTGELFF. The CDR3 bases are TGTGCCAGCAGCCTCCGACAGAACACCGGGGAGCTGTTTTTT. Variable domain in full (rest from reference TRBV7-9 and TRBJ2-2): DTGVSQNPRHKITKRGQNVTFRCDPISEHNRLYWYRQTLGQGPEFLTYFQNEAQLEKSRLLSDRFSAERPKGSFSTLEIQRTEQGDSAMYLCASSLRQNTGELFFGEGSRLTVL.

The rearrangement joins TRBV6-5 to TRBJ2-7; tentative D call: TRBD2 (5 bases). Germline lookup yields CDR1 MNHEY and CDR2 SVGAGI. The CDR3 runs to 14 residues. Trimming removed 3 bases from V and 5 bases from J, with 14 bases in between. The CDR3 DNA reads as TGTGCCAGCAGTTATCGCGAGGGCAAGGACGAGCAGTACTTC. It codes for CASSYREGKDEQYF.

The genes are TRBV12-2 and TRBJ2-3; the table's D call, TRBD2, was not checked against the DNA. TRBV12-2 is annotated as a pseudogene. The CDR3 totals 16 residues. The chain's CDR3 is CASRLVGGPGSDTQYF. CDR3 sequence (DNA): TGTGCAAGTCGCTTAGTGGGGGGGCCGGGGTCAGATACGCAGTATTTT.

This rearrangement joins TRBV30 to TRBJ1-1; TRBD1 aligns across 9 bases. V was clipped by 4 bases and J by 4 bases; unmatched bases: 4. The CDR3 has 13 amino acids. Germline CDR1 is GTSNPN and CDR2 is SVGIG (reference sequence). CDR3: CAWIPGQGTEAFF. Here the CDR3 DNA reads TGTGCCTGGATCCCGGGACAGGGCACTGAAGCTTTCTTT. Combining the CDR3 with reference TRBV30 and TRBJ1-1 gives the whole variable domain SQTIHQWPATLVQPVGSPLSLECTVEGTSNPNLYWYRQAAGRGLQLLFYSVGIGQISSEVPQNLSASRPQDRQFILSSKKLLLSDSGFYLCAWIPGQGTEAFFGQGTRLTVV.

This CDR3 reads CASSITTGGDYGYTF. CDR3 coding DNA: TGTGCCAGCAGTATCACCACCGGGGGTGACTATGGCTACACCTTC. The gene calls are TRBV7-9 and TRBJ1-2; D is possibly TRBD1 (5 bases). The germline V gene has CDR1 SEHNR and CDR2 FQNEAQ (reference sequence). V was shortened by 6 bases and J by 3 bases, with 17 bases between the two germline ends. The CDR3 extends over 15 amino acids. The whole variable domain, filled in from reference TRBV7-9 and TRBJ1-2, reads DTGVSQNPRHKITKRGQNVTFRCDPISEHNRLYWYRQTLGQGPEFLTYFQNEAQLEKSRLLSDRFSAERPKGSFSTLEIQRTEQGDSAMYLCASSITTGGDYGYTFGSGTRLTVV.

The rearrangement joins TRBV3-1 (or the pseudogene TRBV3-2) to TRBJ1-5; 8 bases are a match to TRBD1. Germline values: CDR1 LGHDT, CDR2 YNNKEL (reference sequence). With V trimmed by 2 bases and J by 2 bases, 8 bases remained unmatched. CDR3 size: 17 residues. CDR3 sequence: CASSQSTGVVGNQPQHF. The CDR3 bases are TGTGCCAGCAGCCAATCGACAGGGGTTGTGGGCAATCAGCCCCAGCATTTT.

The chain joins TRBV3-1 (or the pseudogene TRBV3-2) to TRBJ1-1, with 9 bases lining up with TRBD1. CDR1 is LGHDT and CDR2 is YNNKEL in the germline V gene (reference sequence). V lost 0 bases, J lost 1 base, and 18 bases stayed unmatched. The CDR3 consists of 21 residues. The CDR3 reads CASSQESLAYFWDRANTEAFF. CDR3 in DNA: TGTGCCAGCAGCCAAGAAAGTTTAGCTTACTTTTGGGACAGGGCGAACACTGAAGCTTTCTTT.

The chain links TRBV5-1 to TRBJ2-3, with 7 bases identical to TRBD2. The CDR3 sequence is 15 residues long. CDR1 SGHRS and CDR2 YFSETQ come from the germline V gene. J gave up 0 bases and V 2 bases, and 3 bases lay outside the gene matches. In DNA form, the CDR3 reads TGCGCCAGCAGCTTTCTTAGCGGGAGCACAGATACGCAGTATTTT. Translation gives CASSFLSGSTDTQYF.

V and J are TRBV6-5 and TRBJ1-2, with 9 bases matching TRBD1. This CDR3 region has 13 residues. Germline loops: CDR1 MNHEY, CDR2 SVGAGI. The junction had 6 bases not matched to a gene; V was cut back by 5 bases and J by 8 bases. CDR3 DNA: TGTGCCAGCAGTCGAGGGACAGGGCGCGGCTACACCTTC. It codes for CASSRGTGRGYTF.

This chain uses TRBV28 with TRBJ2-6, with 7 bases aligning to TRBD1. V shed 10 bases, J shed 0 bases, and the junction held 9 bases outside the gene matches. Germline V gives CDR1 MDHEN, CDR2 SYDVKM. The CDR3 length is 16 residues. The CDR3 sequence is CATRKQGNSGANVLTF. The CDR3 DNA reads as TGTGCCACCAGGAAACAGGGGAACTCTGGGGCCAACGTCCTGACTTTC. Filled out from reference TRBV28 and TRBJ2-6, the complete variable domain reads DVKVTQSSRYLVKRTGEKVFLECVQDMDHENMFWYRQDPGLGLRLIYFSYDVKMKEKGDIPEGYSVSREKKERFSLILESASTNQTSMYLCATRKQGNSGANVLTFGAGSRLTVL.

The chain joins TRBV18 to TRBJ2-3; 14 bases agree with TRBD2. V lost 0 bases and J lost 8; bases outside the gene matches: 4. The length of the CDR3 is 16 residues. Germline V gene sequence: CDR1 KGHSH, CDR2 LQKENI. The DNA of the CDR3 is TGTGCCAGCTCACCACCGGGACTAGCGGGAGAGGGTACGCAGTATTTT. This gives the protein CASSPPGLAGEGTQYF.

This clone showed up just once. This chain links TRBV7-2 with TRBJ2-3; the match to TRBD1 covers 10 bases. The CDR3 totals 17 residues. V gave up 3 bases and J gave up 3 bases; unmatched junction bases: 9. Germline lookup yields CDR1 SGHTA and CDR2 FQGNSA. CDR3 coding DNA: TGTGCCAGCAGCTTCCCCCAGACAGGGGGCTTAACAGATACGCAGTATTTT. Translation gives CASSFPQTGGLTDTQYF.

The rearrangement uses TRBV11-2 and TRBJ1-1; 7 nucleotides agree with TRBD1. V lost 4 bases, J lost 3 bases, and 8 bases stayed unmatched. The CDR3 has 15 amino acids. CDR1 is SGHAT and CDR2 is FQNNGV in the germline V gene. CDR3 nucleotides: TGTGCCAGCAGCTCACCCTCCGACAGGGACACTGAAGCTTTCTTT. Translation: CASSSPSDRDTEAFF.

V gene TRBV2 combines with J gene TRBJ1-5; possible D gene TRBD1, 5 bases. V was pared by 3 bases and J by 7 bases, with 22 bases between. CDR1 is SNHLY and CDR2 is FYNNEI in the germline V gene. The CDR3 length is 17 residues. CDR3 protein: CASSDPLVGRGIQPQHF. The CDR3 coding sequence is TGTGCCAGCAGTGACCCTTTGGTAGGGAGGGGTATCCAGCCCCAGCATTTT.

The chain links TRBV6-5 to TRBJ2-7; 10 nucleotides line up with TRBD1. Germline V gives CDR1 MNHEY, CDR2 SVGAGI. CDR3 size: 14 residues. The J segment lost 2 bases and the V segment lost 9 bases, leaving 7 bases of the junction unmatched. This chain's CDR3 is CASIRDRGAYEQYV. CDR3 DNA sequence: TGTGCCAGTATCCGGGACAGGGGAGCCTACGAGCAGTACGTC.

The chain employs TRBV11-3 and TRBJ2-1; D is possibly TRBD1 (7 bases). CDR1 is SGHNT, CDR2 YENEEA, per germline. The V end was cut by 4 bases, the J end by 5 bases, with 12 bases between. This CDR3 spans 14 amino acids. CDR3 sequence reads: CASSSRRGDNEQFF. CDR3 in DNA: TGTGCCAGCAGCTCCCGCAGGGGGGACAATGAGCAGTTCTTC.

This sequence joins TRBV6-5 and TRBJ2-7, with 8 bases fitting TRBD2. Trimming at V came to 5 bases and at J to 0 bases, leaving 3 bases not matched to a gene. The CDR3 has 14 residues. Per the germline V gene, CDR1 is MNHEY and CDR2 is SVGAGI. The CDR3 sequence is CASSPTSVSYEQYV. The DNA for the CDR3 is TGTGCCAGCAGTCCGACTAGCGTCTCCTACGAGCAGTACGTC.

The CDR3 DNA reads TGTGCCAGCAGCGTAGAGCGGGAGTGGAGCAATGAGCAGTTCTTC. Translated: CASSVEREWSNEQFF. V usage is TRBV9 and J usage is TRBJ2-1; 8 bases are a match to TRBD2. The ends lost 0 bases at V and 6 bases at J; junction bases unmatched: 5. Germline CDR1 reads SGDLS; CDR2 reads YYNGEE. The CDR3 loop spans 15 amino acids.

The chain employs TRBV7-9 and TRBJ2-7; 10 nucleotides align to TRBD1. The germline V gene encodes CDR1 SEHNR and CDR2 FQNEAQ (reference sequence). The ends lost 4 bases at V and 5 bases at J; junction bases unmatched: 2. CDR3 length: 13 amino acids. The CDR3, as DNA: TGTGCCAGCAGCTACGGACAGGGGGACGAGCAGTACTTC. It codes for CASSYGQGDEQYF.

This chain links TRBV19 with TRBJ1-1; D may be TRBD1 (5 bases). Germline V CDR1 and CDR2: LNHDA, SQIVND (reference sequence). Trimming removed 3 bases from V and 0 bases from J, with 11 bases in between. The CDR3 is 15 amino acids. The CDR3 nucleotides are TGTGCCAGTAGTATCAGGGCAGCGATGAACACTGAAGCTTTCTTT. This sequence encodes CASSIRAAMNTEAFF.

Comment on this clone: An end of the junction differs from the germline gene, which may be a read error. The chain employs TRBV7-7 and TRBJ1-4; TRBD1 is a possible D gene (5 bases). Germline V gene data show CDR1 as SSHAT and CDR2 as FNYEAQ (reference sequence). The CDR3 totals 15 residues. Here the CDR3 reads CASSLSGRVDEKLFF. CDR3 in DNA: TGTGCTAGCAGCTTATCCGGCAGGGTGGATGAAAAACTGTTTTTT.